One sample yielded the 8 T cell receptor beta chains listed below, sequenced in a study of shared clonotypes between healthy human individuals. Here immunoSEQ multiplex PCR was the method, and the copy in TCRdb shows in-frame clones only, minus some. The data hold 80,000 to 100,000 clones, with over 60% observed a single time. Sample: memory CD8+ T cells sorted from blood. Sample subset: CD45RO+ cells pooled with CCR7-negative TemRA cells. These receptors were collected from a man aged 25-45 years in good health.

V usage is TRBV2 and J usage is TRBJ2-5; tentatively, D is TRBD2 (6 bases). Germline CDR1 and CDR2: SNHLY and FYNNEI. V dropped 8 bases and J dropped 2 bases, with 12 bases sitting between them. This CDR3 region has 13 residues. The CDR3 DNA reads TGTGCCAGCTGGGTCGGGGGACAAGAGACCCAGTACTTC. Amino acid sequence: CASWVGGQETQYF.

CDR3 nucleotides: TGTGCCAGCAGCTACCAAGGATACACAGATACGCAGTATTTT. It specifies CASSYQGYTDTQYF. The chain has TRBV11-3 and TRBJ2-3; no reliable D call. CDR3 length: 14 amino acids. CDR1 is SGHNT, CDR2 YENEEA, per germline. The V and J ends lost 4 bases and 2 bases respectively, with 10 bases between them.

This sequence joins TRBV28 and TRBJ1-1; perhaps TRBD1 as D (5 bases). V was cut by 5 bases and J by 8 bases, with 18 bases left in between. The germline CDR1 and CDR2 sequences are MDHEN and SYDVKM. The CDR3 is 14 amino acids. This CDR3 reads CASSVPPGTEEAFF. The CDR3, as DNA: TGTGCCAGCAGTGTACCCCCCGGGACGGAAGAAGCTTTCTTT.

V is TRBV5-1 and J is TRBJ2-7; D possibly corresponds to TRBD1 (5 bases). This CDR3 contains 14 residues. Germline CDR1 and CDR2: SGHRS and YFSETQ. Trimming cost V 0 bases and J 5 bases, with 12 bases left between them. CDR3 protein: CASSLVPGLDEQYF. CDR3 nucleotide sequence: TGCGCCAGCAGCTTGGTCCCAGGGCTAGACGAGCAGTACTTC.

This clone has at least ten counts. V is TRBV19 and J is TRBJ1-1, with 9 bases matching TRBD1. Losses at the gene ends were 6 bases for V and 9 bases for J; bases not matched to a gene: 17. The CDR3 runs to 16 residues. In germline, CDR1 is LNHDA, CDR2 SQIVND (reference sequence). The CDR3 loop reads CASRYWQQGAAEKAFF. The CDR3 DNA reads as TGTGCCAGTAGGTACTGGCAACAGGGGGCGGCTGAGAAAGCTTTCTTT.

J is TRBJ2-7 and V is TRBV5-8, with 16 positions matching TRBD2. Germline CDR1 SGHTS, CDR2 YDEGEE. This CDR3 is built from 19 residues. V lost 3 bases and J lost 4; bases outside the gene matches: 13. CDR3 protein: CASSSEAGTSGRGRYEQYF. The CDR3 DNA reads TGTGCCAGCAGCTCAGAAGCCGGGACTAGCGGGAGGGGACGATACGAGCAGTACTTC. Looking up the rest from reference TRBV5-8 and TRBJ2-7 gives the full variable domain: EAGVTQSPTHLIKTRGQQATLRCSPISGHTSVYWYQQALGLGLQFLLWYDEGEERNRGNFPPRFSGRQFPNYSSELNVNALELEDSALYLCASSSEAGTSGRGRYEQYFGPGTRLTVT.

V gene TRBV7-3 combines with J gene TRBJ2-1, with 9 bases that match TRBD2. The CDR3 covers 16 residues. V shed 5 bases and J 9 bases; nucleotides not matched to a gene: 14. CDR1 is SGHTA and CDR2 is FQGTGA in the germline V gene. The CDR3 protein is CASSPLWRGGGGEQFF. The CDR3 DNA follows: TGTGCCAGCAGCCCCCTTTGGCGGGGGGGCGGCGGTGAGCAGTTCTTC.

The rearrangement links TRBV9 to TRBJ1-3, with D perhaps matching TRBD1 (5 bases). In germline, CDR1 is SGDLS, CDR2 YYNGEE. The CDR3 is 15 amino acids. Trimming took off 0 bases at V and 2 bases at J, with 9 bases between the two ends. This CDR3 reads CASSVVEGPGNTIYF. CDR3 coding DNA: TGTGCCAGCAGCGTAGTTGAGGGACCTGGAAACACCATATATTTT. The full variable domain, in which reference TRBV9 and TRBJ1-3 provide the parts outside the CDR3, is DSGVTQTPKHLITATGQRVTLRCSPRSGDLSVYWYQQSLDQGLQFLIQYYNGEERAKGNILERFSAQQFPDLHSELNLSSLELGDSALYFCASSVVEGPGNTIYFGEGSWLTVV.